This T cell receptor (beta chain) stems from a study of regulatory T cells in long-lasting Graves disease. Background on the study: Those Graves' patients who were newly diagnosed had been on antithyroid drugs under 3 months.

Time point: newly diagnosed GD, antithyroid drugs for less than 3 months. The authors made the TCR library using RNA they extracted from PBMCs. American Thyroid Association guidelines were used to diagnose Graves' disease. Study results and limitations: Limited sample numbers may have lowered accuracy. Persistent disease exhibited a predilection for TRBV28, TRBJ1-2 and TRBJ2-5.

The germline V gene encodes CDR1 SGHDT and CDR2 YYEEEE. V dropped 3 bases and J dropped 0 bases, with 16 bases sitting between them. The CDR3 spans 16 residues. This clonotype was detected many times. Its antigen is not identified. iRepertoire HTBI primers and Arm-PCR of CDR3 regions built TCR beta libraries. TCRdb used MiXCR to reprocess the multiplex PCR reads, holding one entry per CDR3 protein. The repertoire has approximately 230,000 distinct CDR3 sequences, around 17% of them found once; the top ten carry around 21%. The chain has TRBV5-6 and TRBJ2-7; D is possibly TRBD2 (6 bases). Sequencing was performed on peripheral blood mononuclear cells (PBMCs), taken at new diagnosis, from a patient treated with antithyroid drugs. This clonotype originated in a female donor with Graves disease. Here the CDR3 DNA reads TGTGCCAGCAGCTCGGAGGAGCGGGCCAGCTCCTACGAGCAGTACTTC. Its translation: CASSSEERASSYEQYF.